This TCR beta chain stems from a study of blood T cell repertoires in COVID-19. The J segment lost 4 bases and the V segment lost 5 bases, leaving 13 bases of the junction unmatched. The CDR3 is 16 amino acids. Germline CDR1 is SGHVS and CDR2 is FNYEAQ. This clone was detected only once. Participants were aged roughly 18 to 90 years, lived in 24 US areas, and enrolled virtually. Recovery meant two consecutive negative NP/OP PCR tests, professional clearance, or resolved symptoms. Methods used by the authors: Quantification of nucleated cells was approximated via reference gene primer amplification. TCRdb's table, derived via immunoSEQ multiplex PCR, lists solely in-frame clones and lacks some. From that table come the V and J calls and clone size; the DNA was used to work out D and trimming. The table lists some 250,000 clones, about 89% of them singletons, with roughly 8.6% in the top ten.

The sequence was collected from a man aged 40-49 years who had recovered from COVID-19. The genes are TRBV7-6 and TRBJ2-5; 7 nucleotides line up with TRBD1. Input material: PBMCs or T cells enriched from blood (not recorded which). CDR3 sequence: CASSPTRQGLSETQYF. CDR3 coding DNA: TGTGCCAGCAGCCCAACACGACAGGGCCTCTCAGAGACCCAGTACTTC.